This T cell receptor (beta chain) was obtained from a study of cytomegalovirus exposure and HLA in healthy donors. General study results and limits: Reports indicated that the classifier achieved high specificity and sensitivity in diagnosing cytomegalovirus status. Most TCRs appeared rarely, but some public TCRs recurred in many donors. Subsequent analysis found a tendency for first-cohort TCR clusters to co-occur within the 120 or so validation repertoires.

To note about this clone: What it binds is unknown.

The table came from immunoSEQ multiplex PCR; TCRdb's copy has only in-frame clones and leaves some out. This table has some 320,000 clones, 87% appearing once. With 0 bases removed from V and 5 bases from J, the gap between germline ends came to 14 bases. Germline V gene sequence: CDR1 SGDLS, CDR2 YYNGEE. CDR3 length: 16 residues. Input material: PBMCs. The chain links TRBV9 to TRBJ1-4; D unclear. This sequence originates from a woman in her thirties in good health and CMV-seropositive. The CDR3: CASSVGGSYPNEKLFF. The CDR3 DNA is TGTGCCAGCAGCGTAGGCGGGTCCTACCCCAATGAAAAACTGTTTTTT.